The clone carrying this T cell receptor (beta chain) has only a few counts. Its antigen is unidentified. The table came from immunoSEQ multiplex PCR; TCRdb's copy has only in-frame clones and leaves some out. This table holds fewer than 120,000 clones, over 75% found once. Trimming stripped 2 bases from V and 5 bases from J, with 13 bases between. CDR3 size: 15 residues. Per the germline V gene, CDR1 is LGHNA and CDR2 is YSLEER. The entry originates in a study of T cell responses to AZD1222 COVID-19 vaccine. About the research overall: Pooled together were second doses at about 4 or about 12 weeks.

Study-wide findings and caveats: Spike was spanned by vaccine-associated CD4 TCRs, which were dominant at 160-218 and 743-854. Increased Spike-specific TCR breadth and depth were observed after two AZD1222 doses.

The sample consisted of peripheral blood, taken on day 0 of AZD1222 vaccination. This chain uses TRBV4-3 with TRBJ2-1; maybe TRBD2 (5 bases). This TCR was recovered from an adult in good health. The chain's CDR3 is CASSQFQGGNNEQFF. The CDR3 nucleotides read TGCGCCAGCAGCCAATTTCAAGGAGGAAACAATGAGCAGTTCTTC.